This section outlines one T cell receptor beta chain sequence together with its context. Its antigen remains unknown. Donors were healthy Caucasian individuals from Russia aged about 6 to 95. The sample belongs to a study of blood T cells in healthy people across ages. The study, taken as a whole, reports: When set beside aged donors, long-lived donors presented more naive CD4+ cells and higher diversity.

The CDR3 covers 12 residues. Germline CDR1 is MNHNS and CDR2 is SASEGT. V was pared by 5 bases and J by 6 bases, with 10 bases between. Primed by a sample-barcoded 5' primer and a J-beta primer mix, a second PCR proceeded for roughly 6 to 12 cycles. TCRdb itself ran the 5' RACE reads through MiXCR, one entry per CDR3 protein. The data show some 1.8 million distinct CDR3 sequences, about 39% seen once. The receptor was isolated from a human donor in good health. This rearrangement joins TRBV6-1 to TRBJ1-2; D possibly corresponds to TRBD1 (5 bases). The sample consisted of blood. The CDR3 is CASSIRQNGYTF. As DNA, the CDR3 is TGTGCCAGCAGTATTCGACAGAATGGCTACACCTTC.